These 32 T cell receptor beta chains were all obtained from the same sample, sequenced in a study of T cell repertoires in cytomegalovirus infection. TCRdb reanalysed the reads using MiXCR and keeps one entry per CDR3 protein. In the table there are about half a million distinct CDR3 sequences, 42% of which are singletons. These TCRs' antigens remain unknown. The specimen comprised cultured PBMCs, sampled from culture after CMV antigen stimulation. The receptors derive from a human donor in good health (CMV status not recorded). Some clones in this sample may be carry-over from other donors' samples.

J is TRBJ1-2 and V is TRBV12-3 or TRBV12-4, with 10 bases aligning to TRBD1. The CDR3 length is 14 residues. J lost 3 bases, V lost 3 bases, and 1 base had no gene match. The CDR3 region is CASSFGTGDYGYTF. The CDR3 DNA reads TGTGCCAGCAGTTTTGGGACAGGGGACTATGGCTACACCTTC.

The chain is built from TRBV12-3 or TRBV12-4 and TRBJ1-6; no clear D. The CDR3 runs to 17 residues. The V gene lost 0 bases and the J gene lost 4 bases, with 13 bases spanning the gap. Here the CDR3 DNA reads TGTGCCAGCAGTTTAGCCGGACCGGTAGGATATAATTCACCCCTCCACTTT. Amino acid sequence: CASSLAGPVGYNSPLHF.

The CDR3 sequence is CAISDRRTTRNEQFF. The CDR3 DNA is TGTGCCATCAGTGACCGGAGGACTACCCGAAATGAGCAGTTCTTC. The J gene is TRBJ2-1, the V gene TRBV10-3; D is possibly TRBD2 (6 bases). The CDR3 extends over 15 amino acids. The V and J ends lost 3 bases and 7 bases respectively, with 16 bases between them. Germline CDR1 is ENHRY and CDR2 is SYGVKD.

This sequence joins TRBV19 and TRBJ1-6, with 7 positions matching TRBD1. Germline V gene data show CDR1 as LNHDA and CDR2 as SQIVND (reference sequence). This CDR3 is 16 amino acids long. The V segment lost 2 bases and the J segment 3 bases; nucleotides outside the gene matches: 4. In DNA form, the CDR3 reads TGTGCCAGTAGTATAAGGGACAGCAACTATAATTCACCCCTCCACTTT. Its translation: CASSIRDSNYNSPLHF.

This clonotype appeared many times. The rearrangement links TRBV7-2 to TRBJ1-5; TRBD1 matches at 9 bases. Germline CDR1 and CDR2: SGHTA and FQGNSA. CDR3 length equals 15 residues. The V and J ends lost 6 bases and 2 bases, in that order; junction bases with no gene match: 5. The CDR3 sequence: CASRERTGGNQPQHF. The CDR3 nucleotides read TGTGCCAGCAGGGAGAGGACAGGGGGCAATCAGCCCCAGCATTTT.

This clonotype has only a few counts. The chain combines TRBV7-2 with TRBJ1-1; no reliable D call. The CDR3 is 13 residues long. Germline loops: CDR1 SGHTA, CDR2 FQGNSA. The germline V and J ends were trimmed by 4 bases and 11 bases, with 17 bases remaining between them. The CDR3: CASSSLPAAEAFF. In DNA, the CDR3 is TGTGCCAGCAGCTCCCTGCCGGCAGCCGAGGCTTTCTTT.

V usage is TRBV7-9 and J usage is TRBJ1-1; D is ambiguous. With 7 bases removed from V and 2 bases from J, the gap between germline ends came to 17 bases. This CDR3 contains 15 residues. Germline CDR1 reads SEHNR; CDR2 reads FQNEAQ (reference sequence). The CDR3 is CASNPPKAINTEAFF. CDR3 DNA sequence: TGTGCCAGCAACCCACCTAAGGCTATAAACACTGAAGCTTTCTTT.

The chain is built from TRBV19 and TRBJ2-7; 11 bases match TRBD2. This CDR3 region has 14 residues. Germline V lookup: CDR1 LNHDA, CDR2 SQIVND (reference sequence). The junction had 3 bases not matched to a gene; V was cut back by 3 bases and J by 5 bases. For the CDR3, the DNA is TGTGCCAGTAGTATCCTAGCGGGAGGAAACGAGCAGTACTTC. It is translated as CASSILAGGNEQYF.

The J gene is TRBJ2-1, the V gene TRBV12-3 or TRBV12-4; no reliable D call. The CDR3 has 11 amino acids. Between the trimmed V and J ends, which lost 10 bases and 0 bases, there was a span of 4 bases. CDR3 DNA: TGTGCCATCCACTCCTACAATGAGCAGTTCTTC. Residues: CAIHSYNEQFF.

For the CDR3, the DNA is TGTGCCAGCAGGTCCCGTGGTGCGGGGTCAAACATTCAGTACTTC. Protein product: CASRSRGAGSNIQYF. The chain employs TRBV6-1 and TRBJ2-4; D may be TRBD2 (6 bases). V dropped 6 bases and J dropped 6 bases, with 18 bases sitting between them. This CDR3 has 15 residues. Germline V gene sequence: CDR1 MNHNS, CDR2 SASEGT.

This clonotype has only a few counts. The chain links TRBV12-3 or TRBV12-4 to TRBJ2-7, with D hard to call. The CDR3 totals 13 residues. V was clipped by 3 bases and J by 2 bases, with 8 bases between them. CDR3 sequence reads: CASSFRPAYEQYF. CDR3 bases: TGTGCCAGCAGTTTTCGGCCAGCCTACGAGCAGTACTTC.

The chain combines TRBV12-3 or TRBV12-4 with TRBJ1-1; no reliable D call. Trimming pared 5 bases from V and 0 bases from J, leaving 13 bases between. This CDR3 region has 15 residues. The DNA of the CDR3 is TGTGCCAGCAGTCCCCCCTTTCGACTGAACACTGAAGCTTTCTTT. Its protein is CASSPPFRLNTEAFF.

The V gene is TRBV12-3 or TRBV12-4, the J gene TRBJ2-3; either TRBD1 or TRBD2 may supply D (5 bases each). The V gene lost 6 bases and the J gene lost 7 bases, with 23 bases spanning the gap. The CDR3 loop spans 16 amino acids. CDR3: CASRGPPRDGLNTQYF. The DNA of the CDR3 is TGTGCCAGCAGGGGGCCCCCCCGGGACGGATTGAATACGCAGTATTTT.

This clonotype was observed a few times. This chain connects TRBV7-9 to TRBJ2-3, with 8 bases fitting TRBD2. V was pared by 5 bases and J by 3 bases, with 13 bases of the junction left unmatched. CDR1 is SEHNR, CDR2 FQNEAQ, per germline (reference sequence). This CDR3 comprises 17 residues. The CDR3 here is CASSPPSGRGGTDTQYF. As DNA, the CDR3 is TGTGCCAGCAGCCCCCCCAGCGGGAGAGGAGGAACAGATACGCAGTATTTT.

This clonotype was observed a few times. The CDR3 sequence: CASSSTDYPAQYF. In DNA, the CDR3 is TGTGCCAGCAGCTCAACGGACTACCCGGCGCAGTATTTT. The V call is TRBV11-3, the J call TRBJ2-3; D might be TRBD2 (6 bases). Deletions cut 4 bases from V and 10 bases from J, with 15 bases between. The CDR3 is 13 amino acids. Germline-derived CDR1 and CDR2 are SGHNT and YENEEA.

The CDR3 sequence: CASSYANYGYTF. The CDR3 region has the DNA TGTGCCAGCAGCTATGCTAACTATGGCTACACCTTC. The chain uses TRBV7-9 and TRBJ1-2; D uncertain. Trimming took 4 bases from V and 0 from J, leaving 3 bases between them. This CDR3 contains 12 residues. The V gene's germline CDR1 is SEHNR and CDR2 FQNEAQ (reference sequence).

This clonotype is a singleton in its sample. The V call is TRBV2, the J call TRBJ1-2, with 12 nucleotides matching TRBD1. The length of the CDR3 is 16 residues. J lost 4 bases, V lost 5 bases, and 8 bases had no gene match. In germline, CDR1 is SNHLY, CDR2 FYNNEI. As DNA, the CDR3 is TGTGCCAGCAGTCCGGGGACAGGGGGCAGTATCTATGGCTACACCTTC. Translated, it gives CASSPGTGGSIYGYTF.

This clonotype was found a few times. The chain employs TRBV15 and TRBJ2-3; TRBD1 agrees at 8 bases. CDR3 length: 15 residues. Trimming at V came to 3 bases and at J to 0 bases, leaving 2 bases not matched to a gene. Germline V lookup: CDR1 LNHNV, CDR2 YYDKDF (reference sequence). CDR3 residues: CATSRDRVSTDTQYF. The CDR3 coding sequence is TGTGCCACCAGCAGGGACAGGGTGAGCACAGATACGCAGTATTTT.

J is TRBJ2-6 and V is TRBV7-2; D ambiguous. The V end was cut by 5 bases, the J end by 0 bases, with 8 bases between. Germline CDR1 reads SGHTA; CDR2 reads FQGNSA. This CDR3 spans 15 amino acids. CDR3 sequence: CASSPRFSGANVLTF. As DNA, the CDR3 is TGTGCCAGCAGCCCCCGATTCTCTGGGGCCAACGTCCTGACTTTC.

The chain links TRBV7-2 to TRBJ1-1, with D uncertain. The germline V and J ends were trimmed by 1 base and 6 bases, with 15 bases remaining between them. Germline CDR1 is SGHTA and CDR2 is FQGNSA. The CDR3 has 15 amino acids. The CDR3 loop is CASSLVRQGRPEAFF. CDR3 nucleotides: TGTGCCAGCAGCTTAGTGAGGCAAGGGAGGCCTGAAGCTTTCTTT. The whole variable domain, filled in from reference TRBV7-2 and TRBJ1-1, reads GAGVSQSPSNKVTEKGKDVELRCDPISGHTALYWYRQSLGQGLEFLIYFQGNSAPDKSGLPSDRFSAERTGGSVSTLTIQRTQQEDSAVYLCASSLVRQGRPEAFFGQGTRLTVV.

The chain carries TRBV7-2 and TRBJ2-7; D possibly matches TRBD1 or TRBD2 (6 bases each). Per the germline V gene, CDR1 is SGHTA and CDR2 is FQGNSA. V was cut by 5 bases and J by 4 bases, with 15 bases left in between. The CDR3 covers 14 residues. The CDR3 region has the DNA TGTGCCAGCAGCCTAGGGGGGCCACCGTACGAGCAGTACTTC. It yields the protein CASSLGGPPYEQYF.

J is TRBJ2-1 and V is TRBV5-1; the D gene could be TRBD1 or TRBD2 (5 bases each). With 4 bases removed from V and 8 bases from J, the gap between germline ends came to 13 bases. The CDR3 totals 13 residues. Per germline, CDR1 SGHRS and CDR2 YFSETQ. The CDR3 DNA is TGCGCCAGCAGCCCGGGACCAGTGCATGAGCAGTTCTTC. Amino acid sequence: CASSPGPVHEQFF.

This clonotype has at least ten counts. The chain joins TRBV7-2 to TRBJ2-7, with D perhaps TRBD2 (5 bases). The V end lost 4 bases, the J end lost 3 bases, and 13 bases lay between the germline ends. The CDR3 has 14 residues. The V gene's germline CDR1 is SGHTA and CDR2 FQGNSA. CDR3 loop: CASSYRTGNYEQYF. DNA of the CDR3: TGTGCCAGCAGCTATAGGACCGGGAACTACGAGCAGTACTTC.

The rearrangement uses TRBV20-1 and TRBJ2-5; D possibly uses TRBD1 or TRBD2 (5 bases each). CDR3 length: 11 amino acids. From germline, CDR1 is DFQATT and CDR2 SNEGSKA (reference sequence). V lost 5 bases and J 5 bases, leaving 9 bases between the germline ends. CDR3 protein: CSAWDVETQYF. The CDR3 DNA reads TGCAGTGCTTGGGACGTGGAGACCCAGTACTTC.

The CDR3 protein is CASSLGTLYEKLFF. CDR3 in DNA: TGTGCCAGCAGCTTGGGGACTCTCTATGAAAAACTGTTTTTT. The rearrangement links TRBV11-2 to TRBJ1-4; tentative D call: TRBD1 (5 bases). The germline V and J ends were trimmed by 3 bases and 6 bases, with 11 bases remaining between them. The CDR3 has 14 amino acids. Looked up from germline, CDR1 is SGHAT and CDR2 is FQNNGV.

This clonotype came up a few times. The genes are TRBV6-6 and TRBJ1-5, with 7 nucleotides matching TRBD1. This CDR3 has 15 residues. Germline assignment: CDR1 MNHNY and CDR2 SVGAGI (reference sequence). With V trimmed by 6 bases and J by 3 bases, 8 bases remained unmatched. Here the CDR3 DNA reads TGTGCCAGCAGGCTTACAGGGGACTTCAATCAGCCCCAGCATTTT. Amino acid sequence: CASRLTGDFNQPQHF.

The rearrangement uses TRBV28 and TRBJ1-6, with D possibly being TRBD1 (5 bases). Trimming shortened V by 4 bases and J by 9 bases, and 16 bases separated the two germline ends. Germline CDR1 is MDHEN and CDR2 is SYDVKM. The CDR3 is 15 amino acids. This CDR3 is CASSSSGSGVSPLHF. CDR3 DNA sequence: TGTGCCAGCAGTTCATCAGGGTCGGGGGTTTCACCCCTCCACTTT.

The chain uses TRBV28 and TRBJ2-7; 8 positions agree with TRBD1. The CDR3 spans 15 residues. After removal of 6 bases from V and 0 bases from J, the junction contained 7 bases not matched to a gene. The germline CDR1 and CDR2 sequences are MDHEN and SYDVKM. This CDR3 is CASRQRGQVSYEQYF. The CDR3 DNA follows: TGTGCCAGCAGGCAACGGGGACAGGTCTCCTACGAGCAGTACTTC.

This sequence joins TRBV27 and TRBJ2-7; 9 bases line up with TRBD2. CDR1 and CDR2 from the germline V gene are MNHEY and SMNVEV (reference sequence). V dropped 3 bases and J dropped 0; count of bases not matched to a gene: 3. The CDR3 has 15 residues. The CDR3, as DNA: TGTGCCAGCAGTTTGCGACTAGCGGTCTCCTACGAGCAGTACTTC. The encoded protein is CASSLRLAVSYEQYF.

V and J are TRBV12-3 or TRBV12-4 and TRBJ1-2; 7 bases fit TRBD1. The CDR3 extends over 16 amino acids. V lost 6 bases to trimming and J lost 4 bases; unmatched junction nucleotides: 14. CDR3 bases: TGTGCCAGCAGCTTTGGAGGGACAGAAGGGATCTATGGCTACACCTTC. Protein product: CASSFGGTEGIYGYTF.

The gene calls are TRBV7-2 and TRBJ2-1; D possibly uses TRBD1 or TRBD2 (7 bases each). CDR1 and CDR2 from the germline V gene are SGHTA and FQGNSA. The CDR3 consists of 15 residues. With 8 bases removed from V and 5 bases from J, the gap between germline ends came to 19 bases. The DNA for the CDR3 is TGTGCCAGCCTTTTGGGACCAGGGGGGGACAATGAGCAGTTCTTC. Translated: CASLLGPGGDNEQFF.

The genes are TRBV6-1 and TRBJ2-3; the match to TRBD2 covers 8 bases. Germline-derived CDR1 and CDR2 are MNHNS and SASEGT. This CDR3 region has 15 residues. J lost 5 bases, V lost 3 bases, and 7 bases had no gene match. The CDR3, as DNA: TGTGCCAGCAGTGAGCCGAGCGGGGGACGAGATACGCAGTATTTT. Its translation: CASSEPSGGRDTQYF.